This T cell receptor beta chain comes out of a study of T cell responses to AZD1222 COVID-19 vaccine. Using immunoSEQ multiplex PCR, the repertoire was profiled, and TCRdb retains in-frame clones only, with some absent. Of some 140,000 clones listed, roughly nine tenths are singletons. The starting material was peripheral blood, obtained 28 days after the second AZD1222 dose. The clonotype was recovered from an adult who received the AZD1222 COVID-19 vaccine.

CDR3 nucleotides: TGTGCCACCAGCAGAGATACCCCTACTAATGAAAAACTGTTTTTT. Translated, it gives CATSRDTPTNEKLFF. V gene TRBV15 combines with J gene TRBJ1-4; D uncertain. Trimming shortened V by 0 bases and J by 2 bases, and 7 bases separated the two germline ends. Germline-derived CDR1 and CDR2 are LNHNV and YYDKDF (reference sequence). There are 15 residues in the CDR3.